This passage covers 20 T cell receptor beta chains from one sample sequenced in a study of blood T cell repertoires in COVID-19 (dated by TCRdb to about 2020). Library preparation employed the immunoSEQ multiplex PCR assay. The clones in this table, taken by TCRdb from immuneACCESS, are in-frame only. Not every clone is retained; where verified, under half of the shortfall comes from an unresolved V gene, and the cause of the rest is unknown. The sample profile shows about 430,000 clones; more than 70% of them were found once. About 1.5% of the sample comes from the top ten. The sequencing sample was made of PBMCs or T cells enriched from blood (not recorded which). The receptors were gathered from a woman aged 18-29 years who had been exposed to COVID-19.

The gene calls are TRBV4-2 and TRBJ2-7; D ambiguous. The CDR3 runs 14 residues. The V gene's germline CDR1 is LGHNA and CDR2 YNFKEQ. Deletions cut 1 base from V and 0 bases from J, with 7 bases between. CDR3 residues: CASSQGYSSYEQYF. DNA for the CDR3: TGTGCCAGCAGCCAAGGGTACAGCTCCTACGAGCAGTACTTC.

This clone showed up just once. CDR3 amino acids: CAISESAGFPHEQYF. The CDR3 DNA reads TGTGCCATCAGTGAGTCTGCAGGGTTTCCCCACGAGCAGTACTTC. The gene calls are TRBV10-3 and TRBJ2-7; D is perhaps TRBD1 (5 bases). CDR1 ENHRY and CDR2 SYGVKD come from the germline V gene. The CDR3 runs to 15 residues. V dropped 0 bases and J dropped 5 bases, with 14 bases sitting between them.

The chain has TRBV3-1 (or the pseudogene TRBV3-2) and TRBJ2-3; 12 bases are shared with TRBD2. The V gene end was trimmed by 4 bases and the J gene end by 5 bases; junction bases not matched to a gene: 4. CDR1 and CDR2 (germline): LGHDT, YNNKEL (reference sequence). The CDR3 loop spans 15 amino acids. The CDR3 here is CASSRGLAGLDTQYF. DNA for the CDR3: TGTGCCAGCAGCCGCGGACTAGCGGGATTAGATACGCAGTATTTT.

This rearrangement joins TRBV29-1 to TRBJ1-4; D perhaps matches TRBD1 (5 bases). Trimming shortened V by 4 bases and J by 3 bases, and 6 bases separated the two germline ends. The CDR3 spans 12 residues. Per the germline V gene, CDR1 is SQVTM and CDR2 is ANQGSEA. CDR3 region: CSVGGANEKLFF. In DNA form, the CDR3 reads TGCAGCGTTGGGGGGGCTAATGAAAAACTGTTTTTT.

V gene TRBV7-9 combines with J gene TRBJ1-2; 7 bases map to TRBD1. The CDR3 consists of 13 residues. Germline CDR1 SEHNR, CDR2 FQNEAQ (reference sequence). J lost 7 bases, V lost 4 bases, and 6 bases had no gene match. CDR3 sequence (DNA): TGTGCCAGCAGCTCCACAGGGGTAGGTGGCTACACCTTC. Translated, it gives CASSSTGVGGYTF. Drawing the rest from reference TRBV7-9 and TRBJ1-2, the complete variable domain is DTGVSQNPRHKITKRGQNVTFRCDPISEHNRLYWYRQTLGQGPEFLTYFQNEAQLEKSRLLSDRFSAERPKGSFSTLEIQRTEQGDSAMYLCASSSTGVGGYTFGSGTRLTVV.

V is TRBV29-1 and J is TRBJ1-6; D might be TRBD1 (6 bases). Trimming took 2 bases from V and 7 from J, leaving 9 bases between them. Germline V gives CDR1 SQVTM, CDR2 ANQGSEA. The CDR3 loop spans 13 amino acids. The CDR3 nucleotides are TGCAGCGTTGAAACAGGGAAGAATTCACCCCTCCACTTT. Translated: CSVETGKNSPLHF. Full variable domain (missing parts from reference TRBV29-1 and TRBJ1-6): SAVISQKPSRDICQRGTSLTIQCQVDSQVTMMFWYRQQPGQSLTLIATANQGSEATYESGFVIDKFPISRPNLTFSTLTVSNMSPEDSSIYLCSVETGKNSPLHFGNGTRLTVT.

The table lists this clone with a count of one. This chain links TRBV7-2 with TRBJ1-1; D not certain. The CDR3 is 12 amino acids. V lost 6 bases and J lost 1, with 6 bases in between. Germline V gives CDR1 SGHTA, CDR2 FQGNSA. The CDR3 protein is CASRLGNTEAFF. The DNA of the CDR3 is TGTGCCAGCAGGCTAGGGAACACTGAAGCTTTCTTT.

The rearrangement uses TRBV4-1 and TRBJ1-4, with D unclear. The germline CDR1 and CDR2 sequences are MGHRA and YSYEKL. V was shortened by 1 base and J by 7 bases, with 13 bases between the two germline ends. This CDR3 contains 15 residues. CDR3: CASSQVRERGEKLFF. Here the CDR3 DNA reads TGCGCCAGCAGCCAAGTACGGGAAAGAGGTGAAAAACTGTTTTTT.

The rearrangement links TRBV7-9 to TRBJ2-2, with 8 bases lining up with TRBD1. CDR3 length equals 15 residues. The V segment lost 5 bases and the J segment 4 bases; nucleotides outside the gene matches: 6. Germline values: CDR1 SEHNR, CDR2 FQNEAQ (reference sequence). For the CDR3, the DNA is TGTGCCAGCAGCCACGGGGACAGGTTCACCGGGGAGCTGTTTTTT. This encodes CASSHGDRFTGELFF.

This sequence joins TRBV18 and TRBJ2-3; 12 nucleotides line up with TRBD2. The CDR3 is 19 amino acids. Germline CDR1 KGHSH, CDR2 LQKENI. Trimming at V came to 3 bases and at J to 2 bases, leaving 12 bases not matched to a gene. This CDR3 reads CASSPAELTSGRTTDTQYF. For the CDR3, the DNA is TGTGCCAGCTCACCCGCCGAACTAACTAGCGGGAGGACCACAGATACGCAGTATTTT.

The CDR3 sequence is CATSESNRDLNTEAFF. Here the CDR3 DNA reads TGTGCCACCAGTGAGTCCAACAGGGATTTGAACACTGAAGCTTTCTTT. The chain recombines TRBV24-1 with TRBJ1-1; TRBD1 is a possible D gene (6 bases). V was trimmed by 4 bases and J by 0 bases, leaving 14 bases between them. CDR1 is KGHDR, CDR2 SFDVKD, per germline. The CDR3 extends over 16 amino acids.

The chain is built from TRBV18 and TRBJ1-4; D unclear. V shed 1 base and J shed 2 bases, with 5 bases lying between them. The germline gives CDR1 KGHSH, CDR2 LQKENI. This CDR3 has 14 amino acids. As DNA, the CDR3 is TGTGCCAGCTCACCACGGCTGACTAATGAAAAACTGTTTTTT. Its translation is CASSPRLTNEKLFF.

This chain connects TRBV5-1 to TRBJ2-1; maybe TRBD2 (6 bases). Germline V gene data show CDR1 as SGHRS and CDR2 as YFSETQ. V shed 1 base and J shed 6 bases, with 14 bases lying between them. This CDR3 region has 15 residues. CDR3 sequence reads: CASSLQLALGNEQFF. CDR3 DNA: TGCGCCAGCAGCTTGCAACTAGCTTTGGGCAATGAGCAGTTCTTC. Full variable domain (remainder filled in from reference TRBV5-1 and TRBJ2-1): KAGVTQTPRYLIKTRGQQVTLSCSPISGHRSVSWYQQTPGQGLQFLFEYFSETQRNKGNFPGRFSGRQFSNSRSEMNVSTLELGDSALYLCASSLQLALGNEQFFGPGTRLTVL.

Remarks on this clone: Other DNA sequences in this specimen translate into the identical CDR3. The V call is TRBV9, the J call TRBJ1-1; D is uncertain. CDR3 length: 14 residues. V dropped 0 bases and J dropped 0 bases, with 6 bases sitting between them. CDR1 and CDR2 (germline): SGDLS, YYNGEE. This CDR3 is CASSVGTVNTEAFF. DNA of the CDR3: TGTGCCAGCAGCGTAGGAACAGTGAACACTGAAGCTTTCTTT.

This chain connects TRBV25-1 to TRBJ1-2; 8 bases fit TRBD1. Germline V CDR1 and CDR2: MGHDK, SYGVNS. This CDR3 is built from 12 residues. Trimming took 4 bases from V and 8 from J; bases not matched to a gene: 3. The CDR3 here is CASSADRGGYTF. The CDR3 DNA sequence: TGTGCCAGCAGTGCCGACAGGGGAGGCTACACCTTC.

V and J are TRBV19 and TRBJ2-7, with 8 nucleotides matching TRBD2. Germline V gene sequence: CDR1 LNHDA, CDR2 SQIVND (reference sequence). V trimming: 0 bases; J trimming: 6 bases; junction bases outside the gene matches: 7. The CDR3 is made up of 15 amino acids. The CDR3 sequence is CASSIDGTRGREQYF. In nucleotides, the CDR3 is TGTGCCAGTAGTATAGATGGGACTAGGGGCCGCGAGCAGTACTTC.

This chain connects TRBV3-1 (or the pseudogene TRBV3-2) to TRBJ2-7, with D perhaps TRBD2 (5 bases). Germline loops: CDR1 LGHDT, CDR2 YNNKEL (reference sequence). Deletions cut 3 bases from V and 3 bases from J, with 9 bases between. This CDR3 is built from 13 residues. The CDR3 loop is CASSHGEGYEQYF. CDR3 coding DNA: TGTGCCAGCAGCCACGGTGAGGGCTACGAGCAGTACTTC.

The chain employs TRBV6-5 and TRBJ2-7; TRBD2 agrees at 9 bases. The V segment lost 2 bases and the J segment 2 bases; nucleotides outside the gene matches: 1. The CDR3 totals 14 residues. Germline values: CDR1 MNHEY, CDR2 SVGAGI. The CDR3 is CASSYLAGTYEQYF. CDR3 nucleotides: TGTGCCAGCAGTTACCTAGCGGGGACCTACGAGCAGTACTTC.

The J gene is TRBJ2-2, the V gene TRBV6-5, with a tentative D call TRBD1 (5 bases). Germline V CDR1 and CDR2: MNHEY, SVGAGI. This CDR3 comprises 15 residues. The V end lost 4 bases, the J end lost 7 bases, and 16 bases lay between the germline ends. CDR3 sequence: CASSLAGYWGGELFF. CDR3 in DNA: TGTGCCAGCAGTTTGGCAGGGTATTGGGGCGGGGAGCTGTTTTTT.

For this clone: The sample contains more than one DNA sequence encoding this CDR3. This chain joins TRBV19 and TRBJ2-1, with TRBD1 identical over 8 bases. The CDR3 length is 13 residues. V lost 7 bases and J lost 2; bases outside the gene matches: 1. Germline V gene sequence: CDR1 LNHDA, CDR2 SQIVND (reference sequence). The CDR3 DNA reads as TGTGCCAGTACAGGGGGCGCCTACAATGAGCAGTTCTTC. Translating gives CASTGGAYNEQFF.